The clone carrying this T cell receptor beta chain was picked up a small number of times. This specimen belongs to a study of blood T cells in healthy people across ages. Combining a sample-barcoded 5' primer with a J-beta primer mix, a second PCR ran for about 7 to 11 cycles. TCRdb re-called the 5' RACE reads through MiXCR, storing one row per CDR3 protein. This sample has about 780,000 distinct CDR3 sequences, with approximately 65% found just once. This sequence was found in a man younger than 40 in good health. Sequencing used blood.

CDR3 nucleotide sequence: TGCAGTGCGTCACCGCCGGGACTCGATTACGAGCAGTACTTC. This codes for CSASPPGLDYEQYF. The genes are TRBV20-1 and TRBJ2-4, with D possibly matching TRBD2 (6 bases). Gene TRBJ2-7 matches the end of the DNA better, so the J call may be wrong. CDR1 and CDR2 (germline): DFQATT, SNEGSKA (reference sequence). The CDR3 sequence is 14 residues long.